This T cell receptor (beta chain) was captured in a study of T cells in Graves' hyperthyroidism and ophthalmopathy (dated by TCRdb to about 2019). As for the study more broadly: Peripheral blood was sampled at the time of initial diagnosis, prior to any treatment. To identify TCR V-J signatures that set the groups apart, the researchers used a discovery cohort of about a hundred patients, made up of approximately 43 with Graves' ophthalmopathy and 55 to 65 with stable Graves' hyperthyroidism. Prospective prediction of ophthalmopathy was tested in an independent validation cohort consisting of some 20 hyperthyroidism patients and some 15 patients who later progressed to ophthalmopathy. The 90 to 100 discovery patients were randomly divided into training and test sets at a 7:3 ratio. In addition, the study compared T-cell repertoires in thyroid tissue and in blood from a handful of Graves' hyperthyroidism patients. Following sampling, methimazole starting at 30 mg daily was given to hyperthyroidism patients, and high-dose intravenous methylprednisolone was given to ophthalmopathy patients. The paper describes TCR Vbeta CDR3 sequencing of some 130 peripheral blood samples, made up of about 41 ophthalmopathy patients, roughly 80 hyperthyroidism patients and 17 progressor patients. Broad study findings and their caveats: In validation, progression to ophthalmopathy was predicted by the model with 70% to 71% sensitivity and just over 72% specificity, a median of about 6.4 months before onset. In cross-validation, a model built on a 13 V-J signature told ophthalmopathy apart from stable hyperthyroidism with approximately 90% sensitivity and 81% to 82% specificity, and in testing the same model reached 80%/75%. No statistical method was used to fix the sample size in advance, and group allocation was not hidden from the investigators. Blood samples also contained most of the expanded thyroid clonotypes (frequency above 0.001), which suggests that blood repertoires may reflect thyroid immune responses.

Graves' hyperthyroidism was defined as stable when no progression to ophthalmopathy occurred over 18 months of follow-up. Hyperthyroidism patients were newly diagnosed, had a disease duration of under 2 months, and were aged 18 to 65 years. The study excluded patients with uncontrolled infections, other autoimmune diseases, pregnancy or lactation. Diagnoses were established on the basis of clinical symptoms, serum thyroxine and TRAb, thyroid ultrasound, and orbital computed tomography. Ficoll-Paque density gradient centrifugation was used to isolate PBMCs from 8 to 10 ml of fresh peripheral blood. Total RNA was extracted with Trizol reagent, and quality was checked on an Agilent 2100 Bioanalyzer. V ends up 3 bases short and J 3 bases short, with an unmatched junction base count of 3. The germline V gene (reference sequence) provides CDR1 LNHNV and CDR2 YYDKDF. There are 15 amino acids in the CDR3, from cysteine to phenylalanine inclusive. Only the CDR3 DNA is retained, 45 bases long and in frame from the first base.

TCR beta CDR3 regions were amplified from RNA transcripts. The TCR CDR3 was subjected to a first round of RT-PCR using the HTBI primer set and the Qiagen OneStep RT-PCR kit. Libraries were constructed in a second round of multiplex PCR, after which size selection and purification were performed. Sequencing of the libraries was done on an Illumina HiSeq2000 using paired-end 100 bp reads. The authors' analysis ran thus. SOAPnuke was used to process the raw data, removing reads that contained adapters or uncalled bases, had a mean Phred below 15, or lacked an exact match to the constant primer or identifier. High-quality paired reads were merged with COPE v1.2.5, and unique nucleotide sequences were defined as clonotypes. Clonotypes were aligned to IMGT TRBV, TRBD and TRBJ reference segments using MiTCR v1.1. Only V-J combinations with frequency above 0.0001, covering approximately 99% of repertoires, were analysed. A TCS score was defined as the ratio of F50 (clonal expansion) to E x V (chaos), with BLOSUM62-based TCRdist applied between CDR3 peptides within each V-J. Welch's t-statistics and random forest reduced 500 to 650 V-J features to 13, which were used in a naive Bayes classifier (R e1071). The public reads were quality trimmed at Q25 with fastp and then assembled into clones with MiXCR by TCRdb, keeping productive beta chains. Every distinct CDR3 protein forms one entry, paired with its most common genes and DNA. The V and J calls shown here were made by TCRdb, not taken from the authors' results. This sample is represented by around 500,000 distinct CDR3 sequences; 13% to 15% of them were singletons. Approximately 15% of the sample is in the top ten clones.

As for this clonotype: No antigen is known for it. Base qualities are not at hand, and no much larger clone is one base apart.

Recombination connected TRBV15 to TRBJ2-3; TRBD1 fits 10 bases in the junction. The sequenced sample was blood. This TCR came from a woman in her thirties or forties with Graves' hyperthyroidism. The DNA sequence follows: TGTGCCACCAGCAGGGGACAGGGGTTGACAGATACGCAGTATTTT. It codes for CATSRGQGLTDTQYF.